This T cell receptor (beta chain) was profiled in a study of blood T cell repertoires in COVID-19. Sequenced by immunoSEQ multiplex PCR; TCRdb stores in-frame clones only, minus some. Of hundreds of thousands of clones detected, about 80% appear once; the ten largest clones hold about 8.9%. The sequence derives from an elderly man with acute or convalescent COVID-19. The sequenced sample consisted of peripheral blood.

The chain's CDR3 is CASSPDRGNKNIQYF. DNA for the CDR3: TGTGCCAGCAGTCCAGACAGGGGGAACAAAAACATTCAGTACTTC. The chain joins TRBV6-5 to TRBJ2-4; 9 nucleotides match TRBD1. V shed 5 bases, J shed 3 bases, and the junction held 5 bases outside the gene matches. The CDR3 runs 15 residues. CDR1 is MNHEY and CDR2 is SVGAGI in the germline V gene.